The present T cell receptor beta chain was sequenced within a study of blood T cell repertoires in COVID-19. Some clones are missing from TCRdb's copy, which holds only in-frame ones; the method was immunoSEQ multiplex PCR. This table has some 130,000 clones, about 79% appearing once. The CDR3 loop spans 12 amino acids. Germline CDR1 reads PRHDT; CDR2 reads FYEKMQ (reference sequence). Deletions cut 2 bases from V and 7 bases from J, with 9 bases between. The rearrangement uses TRBV13 and TRBJ2-7, with D hard to call. The specimen was peripheral blood. This sequence was found in a woman aged 45 to 65 with acute or convalescent COVID-19. The CDR3 sequence is CASSLFPGEQYF. CDR3 coding DNA: TGTGCCAGCAGCTTATTCCCCGGGGAGCAGTACTTC.